This is a list of T cell receptor beta chains from one sample in a study of blood T cell repertoires in COVID-19. Clones were sequenced by immunoSEQ multiplex PCR, and TCRdb holds only the in-frame ones, with some missing. The sample lists approximately 74,000 clones, roughly 80% occurring once. Sequencing used peripheral blood. These receptor sequences come from a woman older than 75 with active or convalescent COVID-19. Both conserved end residues are part of each CDR3. The D gene is left open where the match is weak. Clone size is not always given. Where it is, it says once, few, many or a class for expanded clones.

D gene,J gene,clone size,V gene,CDR3 protein,CDR3 DNA
TRBD2,TRBJ2-4,.,TRBV4-1,CASSQSSGFKNIQYF,TGCGCCAGCAGCCAAAGTAGCGGGTTCAAAAACATTCAGTACTTC
TRBD2,TRBJ2-5,.,TRBV7-9,CASDIAGAGETQYF,TGTGCCAGCGACATAGCGGGGGCGGGGGAGACCCAGTACTTC
.,TRBJ2-5,.,TRBV13,CASSPPRGAQETQYF,TGTGCCAGCAGCCCCCCCCGCGGGGCGCAAGAGACCCAGTACTTC
.,TRBJ2-7,once,TRBV19,CASSPGQGGTYEQYF,TGTGCCAGTAGTCCAGGGCAAGGGGGAACCTACGAGCAGTACTTC
TRBD2,TRBJ2-7,.,TRBV9,CASSVTSGGGQYF,TGTGCCAGCAGCGTTACTAGCGGGGGAGGGCAGTACTTC
.,TRBJ1-5,.,TRBV2,CASEAGAYSNQPQHF,TGTGCCAGCGAAGCAGGGGCCTATAGCAATCAGCCCCAGCATTTT
TRBD1,TRBJ1-1,.,TRBV6-6,CASNVGQGRAEAFF,TGTGCCAGCAACGTAGGACAGGGCAGGGCTGAAGCTTTCTTT
TRBD1,TRBJ1-6,.,TRBV6-5,CASSFDAGQGRPLHF,TGTGCCAGCAGTTTTGATGCGGGACAGGGGAGGCCCCTCCACTTT
TRBD1,TRBJ2-7,.,TRBV6-5,CASSYSWDRVHEQYF,TGTGCCAGCAGTTACTCATGGGACAGGGTCCACGAGCAGTACTTC
TRBD2,TRBJ2-7,.,TRBV5-6,CASSEAGGLYEQYF,TGTGCCAGCAGCGAAGCGGGAGGCCTTTACGAGCAGTACTTC
.,TRBJ1-4,.,TRBV15,CATSREGGNEKLFF,TGTGCCACCAGCAGAGAGGGGGGGAATGAAAAACTGTTTTTT
TRBD2,TRBJ2-1,.,TRBV19,CASPSSGRGYNEQFF,TGTGCCAGCCCTTCTTCCGGGAGGGGTTACAATGAGCAGTTCTTC
TRBD1,TRBJ1-2,.,TRBV6-1,CASSGARDRAFVNYGYTF,TGTGCCAGCAGTGGGGCCCGGGACAGGGCGTTCGTGAACTATGGCTACACCTTC
TRBD2,TRBJ2-1,.,TRBV5-1,CASSYKAGAYNEQFF,TGCGCCAGCAGCTATAAAGCGGGGGCGTACAATGAGCAGTTCTTC
TRBD2,TRBJ2-1,once,TRBV7-3,CASSPTGLAGPLSYNEQFF,TGTGCCAGCAGCCCGACGGGACTAGCGGGTCCTCTCTCCTACAATGAGCAGTTCTTC
.,TRBJ1-2,.,TRBV6-6,CASRAADTANYGYTF,TGTGCCAGCAGGGCTGCCGACACAGCTAACTATGGCTACACCTTC
TRBD2,TRBJ2-2,.,TRBV5-1,CASSSLAGGNTGELFF,TGCGCCAGCAGCTCACTAGCGGGAGGAAACACCGGGGAGCTGTTTTTT
.,TRBJ2-6,.,TRBV7-3,CASSIQGGSGANVLTF,TGTGCCAGCAGCATCCAGGGGGGAAGTGGGGCCAACGTCCTGACTTTC
TRBD1,TRBJ2-1,few,TRBV19,CASSITGGIYNEQFF,TGTGCCAGTAGTATAACAGGGGGAATATACAATGAGCAGTTCTTC
.,TRBJ2-5,.,TRBV9,CASSVGLSQVETQYF,TGTGCCAGCAGCGTAGGTCTCTCGCAGGTCGAGACCCAGTACTTC
TRBD2,TRBJ2-1,.,TRBV2,CATSGGWGTSGDNEQFF,TGTGCCACCTCCGGGGGGTGGGGGACTAGCGGGGATAATGAGCAGTTCTTC
TRBD1,TRBJ1-2,.,TRBV5-1,CASSSGQGRYGYTF,TGCGCCAGCAGCTCGGGACAGGGCCGGTATGGCTACACCTTC
TRBD1,TRBJ1-2,.,TRBV4-3,CASSQETGTAYGYTF,TGCGCCAGCAGCCAGGAGACGGGGACAGCCTATGGCTACACCTTC
TRBD1,TRBJ1-2,.,TRBV25-1,CASSVGTGHGYTF,TGTGCCAGCAGTGTAGGGACAGGACATGGCTACACCTTC
TRBD2,TRBJ2-5,once,TRBV5-8,CASSYILAGKETQYF,TGTGCCAGCAGCTATATTCTAGCGGGGAAAGAGACCCAGTACTTC
TRBD1,TRBJ1-2,.,TRBV28,CAIRTGTNYGYTF,TGTGCCATCAGGACAGGGACTAACTATGGCTACACCTTC
TRBD2,TRBJ2-1,.,TRBV6-1,CASSEGTSGGGPNEQFF,TGTGCCAGCAGTGAAGGGACTAGCGGGGGGGGACCCAATGAGCAGTTCTTC
.,TRBJ1-1,.,TRBV3-1/TRBV3-2,CASSQDAVQARVFF,TGTGCCAGCAGCCAAGATGCAGTGCAGGCAAGAGTTTTCTTT
.,TRBJ1-6,.,TRBV6-2/TRBV6-3,CASSYQGNSPLHF,TGTGCCAGCAGTTACCAGGGCAATTCACCCCTCCACTTT
TRBD2,TRBJ2-1,.,TRBV14,CASSQRTSRGEQFF,TGTGCCAGCAGCCAACGGACTAGCAGAGGTGAGCAGTTCTTC
.,TRBJ1-3,.,TRBV7-9,CASSLTTDIWAGNTIYF,TGTGCCAGCAGCTTAACAACGGACATTTGGGCTGGAAACACCATATATTTT
.,TRBJ1-1,.,TRBV12-3/TRBV12-4,CASNRGENTEAFF,TGTGCCAGCAATAGGGGCGAGAACACTGAAGCTTTCTTT
TRBD2,TRBJ2-7,.,TRBV9,CASRWVGGRAAYEQYF,TGTGCCAGCAGGTGGGTGGGGGGGAGGGCGGCCTACGAGCAGTACTTC
TRBD1,TRBJ1-5,.,TRBV6-2/TRBV6-3,CASSSGTGHNQPQHF,TGTGCCAGCAGCTCCGGGACAGGACACAATCAGCCCCAGCATTTT
.,TRBJ1-1,.,TRBV20-1,CSASSPGTMNTEAFF,TGCAGTGCTAGTTCTCCCGGGACAATGAACACTGAAGCTTTCTTT
TRBD1,TRBJ1-2,.,TRBV7-2,CASSLSWDRVNYGYTF,TGTGCCAGCAGCTTATCCTGGGACAGGGTGAACTATGGCTACACCTTC
.,TRBJ2-1,.,TRBV30,CASYKIDLSSYNEQFF,TGTGCCTCCTACAAAATCGACTTGAGCTCCTACAATGAGCAGTTCTTC
.,TRBJ1-2,.,TRBV11-2,CASSSPPTGYGYTF,TGTGCCAGCAGCTCCCCCCCGACAGGCTATGGCTACACCTTC
TRBD1,TRBJ2-2,.,TRBV24-1,CATSDPTLQGTAGELFF,TGTGCCACCAGTGATCCCACGTTACAGGGGACGGCCGGGGAGCTGTTTTTT
.,TRBJ1-5,once,TRBV27,CASSQRIDNQPQHF,TGTGCCAGCAGTCAAAGAATAGACAATCAGCCCCAGCATTTT
TRBD2,TRBJ2-7,.,TRBV6-6,CASSYKSSGYEQYF,TGTGCCAGCAGTTACAAGTCTAGCGGTTACGAGCAGTACTTC
TRBD2,TRBJ2-3,once,TRBV7-2,CASSVRPGGLDTQYF,TGTGCCAGCAGTGTCCGGCCGGGGGGGCTGGATACGCAGTATTTT
.,TRBJ1-2,.,TRBV11-3,CASSLEGLSPYGYTF,TGTGCCAGCAGCTTGGAGGGTTTGTCCCCCTATGGCTACACCTTC